The present T cell receptor beta chain was sequenced within a study of T cell changes during pregnancy in multiple sclerosis (dated by TCRdb to about 2019). Notes on the research overall: The study looked at changes in the T cell repertoire across pregnancy in women with multiple sclerosis.

Library creation used the immunoSEQ multiplex PCR assay. Drawn from immuneACCESS, this table holds only the in-frame rearrangements with V and J called that TCRdb kept. Clones are partly lost; checked studies trace under half to an unresolved V gene and leave the rest unexplained. In all, the sample holds nearly 110,000 clones, and 80% to 95% of those were seen once. Of the sample, 0.78% falls within the top ten clones. A word on this clone: What this receptor recognizes is not known. Base qualities are not recorded, but no much larger clone differs from it by a single base.

The germline V gene encodes CDR1 SGHTA and CDR2 FQGNSA. The CDR3 sequence holds 15 residues, the cysteine and phenylalanine included. Of all the DNA, just the CDR3 is kept, 45 bases in frame from base 1. The germline ends are 16 bases apart after V is trimmed by 4 bases and J by 4 bases. The material was peripheral blood, obtained in the third trimester of pregnancy. The origin of this receptor is a female donor in good health, enrolled as a control in a pregnancy study. The sequence joins TRBV7-2 to TRBJ1-1; the D gene is perhaps TRBD1, on 5 matching bases. The CDR3 region: CASSSIQVSSTEAFF. The DNA reads TGTGCCAGCAGCTCAATACAGGTGTCGAGCACTGAAGCTTTCTTT. Reference TRBV7-2 and TRBJ1-1 genes cover what lies past the CDR3, so the full variable domain is GAGVSQSPSNKVTEKGKDVELRCDPISGHTALYWYRQSLGQGLEFLIYFQGNSAPDKSGLPSDRFSAERTGGSVSTLTIQRTQQEDSAVYLCASSSIQVSSTEAFFGQGTRLTVV.